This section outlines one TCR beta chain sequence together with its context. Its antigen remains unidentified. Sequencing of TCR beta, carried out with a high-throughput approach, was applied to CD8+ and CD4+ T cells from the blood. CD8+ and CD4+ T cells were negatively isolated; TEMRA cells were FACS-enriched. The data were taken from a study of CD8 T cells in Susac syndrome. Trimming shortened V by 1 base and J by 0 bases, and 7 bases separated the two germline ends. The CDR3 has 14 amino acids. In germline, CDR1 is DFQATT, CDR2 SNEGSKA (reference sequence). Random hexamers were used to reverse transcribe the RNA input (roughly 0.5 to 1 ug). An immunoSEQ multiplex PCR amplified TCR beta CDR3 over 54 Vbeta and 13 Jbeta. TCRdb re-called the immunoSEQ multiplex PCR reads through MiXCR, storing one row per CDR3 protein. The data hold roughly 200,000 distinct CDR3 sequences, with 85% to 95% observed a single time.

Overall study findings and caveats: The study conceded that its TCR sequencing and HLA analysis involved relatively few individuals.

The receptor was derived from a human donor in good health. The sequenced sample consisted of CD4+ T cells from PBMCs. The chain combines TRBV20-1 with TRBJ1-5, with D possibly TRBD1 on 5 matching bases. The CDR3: CSARVGTSNQPQHF. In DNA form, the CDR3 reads TGCAGTGCTAGAGTGGGGACTAGCAATCAGCCCCAGCATTTT.